This T cell receptor (beta chain) was sequenced during a study of T cell repertoires in cytomegalovirus infection. Points on this clonotype: Its antigen is undetermined.

MiXCR, run by TCRdb on the reads, gives a single entry per CDR3 protein. The sample lists approximately 100,000 distinct CDR3 sequences, roughly 40% occurring once. This clonotype originated in a human donor in good health (CMV status not recorded). Some clones in this sample may be carry-over from other donors' samples. The sequenced sample was CD8+ T cells from cultured PBMCs, obtained from culture after CMV antigen stimulation.

The CDR3 is CASSPMGRTDQPQHF. The CDR3 nucleotides are TGTGCCAGCAGCCCTATGGGACGGACAGATCAGCCCCAGCATTTT. This chain uses TRBV6-6 with TRBJ1-5; D is possibly TRBD1 (6 bases). Germline CDR1 MNHNY, CDR2 SVGAGI (reference sequence). There are 15 residues in the CDR3. With 6 bases removed from V and 5 bases from J, the gap between germline ends came to 17 bases.